This TCR beta chain emerged from a study of blood T cells in healthy people across ages. With respect to this clonotype: Its target is unknown.

Study-wide points: The authors considered diversity estimates from one million T cells to be underestimates. There were more naive CD4+ cells and higher diversity in long-lived donors than in aged donors.

Through a sample-barcoded 5' primer and a J-beta primer mix, a second PCR was run for roughly 6 to 12 cycles. Via MiXCR, TCRdb re-called the 5' RACE reads, giving one row per CDR3 protein. The data contain some 900,000 distinct CDR3 sequences, around 48% of them singletons. The clonotype was recovered from a man between 25 and 39 years old in good health. The specimen sequenced was blood.

CDR3 nucleotides: TGCAGTGCTCGCGTGGGGACTAGCGGAACCTACGAGCAGTACTTC. Amino acid sequence: CSARVGTSGTYEQYF. This chain links TRBV20-1 with TRBJ2-7; 11 bases are shared with TRBD2. Germline V gene lookup returns CDR1 DFQATT and CDR2 SNEGSKA (reference sequence). J gave up 2 bases and V 5 bases, and 8 bases lay outside the gene matches. The CDR3 runs 15 residues.